A selection of T cell receptor beta chains follows, all from one sample in a study of blood T cell repertoires in COVID-19. Method: immunoSEQ multiplex PCR; TCRdb's copy keeps in-frame clones and lacks some. This table holds about 53,000 clones, 80% to 90% found once. Sequenced input: peripheral blood. The source is a man in his fifties with acute or convalescent COVID-19. The CDR3 runs from the conserved cysteine through the conserved F or W. The D gene is left open where the match is weak. Not every row has a clone size; where given, it reads once, few, many or a size class.

d_call,v_call,clone_size,j_call,cdr3_aa,cdr3_nt
NA,TRBV19,NA,TRBJ2-5,CARLEETQYF,TGTGCCAGGCTAGAAGAGACCCAGTACTTC
TRBD1,TRBV6-5,NA,TRBJ2-3,CATKRQGSTDTQYF,TGTGCCACCAAGAGACAGGGTAGCACAGATACGCAGTATTTT
NA,TRBV5-4,NA,TRBJ2-5,CASSRRDNVGETQYF,TGTGCCAGCAGCCGCCGGGACAATGTGGGGGAGACCCAGTACTTC
TRBD2,TRBV30,NA,TRBJ2-3,CAWRPSGILYTQYF,TGTGCCTGGAGACCTAGCGGGATTCTCTATACGCAGTATTTT
TRBD2,TRBV11-3,once,TRBJ2-1,CASSLGLAGGSNEQFF,TGTGCCAGCAGCTTAGGGCTAGCGGGAGGCTCGAATGAGCAGTTCTTC
NA,TRBV28,NA,TRBJ2-2,CASSSHNPGELFF,TGTGCCAGCAGTTCCCACAACCCCGGGGAGCTGTTTTTT
TRBD1,TRBV5-5,NA,TRBJ2-7,CASSSRSPTGATYEQYF,TGTGCCAGCAGCTCGAGGAGCCCGACAGGGGCTACCTACGAGCAGTACTTC
TRBD1,TRBV28,NA,TRBJ1-1,CASSWSGGETEAFF,TGTGCCAGCAGTTGGTCAGGGGGTGAGACTGAAGCTTTCTTT
TRBD1,TRBV6-5,NA,TRBJ2-7,CASSYSSGTGFIEQYF,TGTGCCAGCAGTTACTCGTCAGGGACAGGGTTTATCGAGCAGTACTTC
NA,TRBV21-1,NA,TRBJ1-2,CASSKKDRGDSNYGYTF,TGTGCCAGCAGCAAAAAGGACAGGGGGGATAGTAACTATGGCTACACCTTC
TRBD2,TRBV7-6,NA,TRBJ2-3,CASSLAGTSGGNTDTQYF,TGTGCCAGCAGCTTAGCGGGGACTAGCGGTGGAAACACAGATACGCAGTATTTT
TRBD2,TRBV28,NA,TRBJ2-3,CASGLASSGATDTQYF,TGTGCCAGCGGGCTCGCATCTAGCGGGGCCACAGATACGCAGTATTTT
NA,TRBV28,once,TRBJ1-2,CASGHDLFF,TGTGCCAGCGGACACGACCTGTTCTTC
NA,TRBV30,once,TRBJ1-2,CAWSNANGGGRALFGYTF,TGTGCCTGGAGTAATGCGAATGGGGGCGGCAGGGCTTTATTTGGCTACACCTTC
NA,TRBV7-2,NA,TRBJ2-6,CASSLTTGANVLTF,TGTGCCAGCAGCTTGACTACTGGGGCCAACGTCCTGACTTTC
NA,TRBV29-1,NA,TRBJ2-5,CSVDPHRAETQYF,TGCAGCGTTGATCCACACAGGGCGGAGACCCAGTACTTC
NA,TRBV7-3,once,TRBJ2-6,CASSSEGAGANVLTF,TGTGCCAGCAGCTCAGAGGGTGCGGGGGCCAACGTCCTGACTTTC
NA,TRBV20-1,NA,TRBJ1-6,CSASGSVNSPLHF,TGCAGTGCTAGTGGCAGTGTTAATTCACCCCTCCACTTT
TRBD1,TRBV19,medium-sized,TRBJ2-2,CASRSPRGQGAGGELFF,TGTGCCAGTAGATCCCCGAGGGGGCAGGGGGCTGGTGGGGAGCTGTTTTTT
NA,TRBV19,NA,TRBJ1-3,CASPSTGEGNTIYF,TGTGCCAGTCCTTCGACAGGCGAGGGAAACACCATATATTTT
NA,TRBV11-3,NA,TRBJ2-5,CASSLAREWETQYF,TGTGCCAGCAGCTTAGCCCGGGAGTGGGAGACCCAGTACTTC
TRBD2,TRBV5-4,NA,TRBJ2-7,CASSPTGGLAEQYF,TGTGCCAGCAGCCCCACGGGGGGACTAGCAGAGCAGTACTTC
TRBD1,TRBV5-1,NA,TRBJ2-5,CASGPGTGEETQYF,TGCGCCAGCGGCCCGGGGACAGGGGAAGAGACCCAGTACTTC
TRBD1,TRBV5-5,few,TRBJ1-4,CASSLTGGGDEKLFF,TGTGCCAGCAGCTTGACAGGGGGCGGTGATGAAAAACTGTTTTTT
NA,TRBV2,NA,TRBJ1-1,CASSEWAGWGTEAFF,TGTGCCAGCAGTGAATGGGCGGGGTGGGGCACTGAAGCTTTCTTT
NA,TRBV27,NA,TRBJ1-1,CASSPERGSTEAFF,TGTGCCAGCAGTCCTGAAAGGGGAAGCACTGAAGCTTTCTTT
TRBD1,TRBV28,NA,TRBJ1-2,CASSITTGNYGYTF,TGTGCCAGCAGTATAACGACAGGGAACTATGGCTACACCTTC
NA,TRBV18,NA,TRBJ1-2,CASSLGQKRDGYTF,TGTGCCAGCTCACTTGGACAGAAGCGAGATGGCTACACCTTC
TRBD2,TRBV18,NA,TRBJ2-7,CASTSGSYEQYF,TGTGCCAGCACCAGCGGGAGTTACGAGCAGTACTTC
NA,TRBV7-8,few,TRBJ2-7,CASSVDISYEQYF,TGTGCCAGCAGCGTTGACATCTCCTACGAGCAGTACTTC
NA,TRBV6-1,NA,TRBJ1-2,CASSEVHGGRGYTF,TGTGCCAGCAGTGAAGTACACGGGGGACGGGGCTACACCTTC
TRBD1,TRBV2,NA,TRBJ1-6,CASSVRGSNSPLHF,TGTGCCAGCAGTGTCAGGGGGAGTAATTCACCCCTCCACTTT
TRBD1,TRBV14,NA,TRBJ1-6,CASSQMSGTANSPLHF,TGTGCCAGCAGCCAGATGAGTGGGACAGCGAATTCACCCCTCCACTTT
TRBD1,TRBV28,NA,TRBJ2-5,CASSLISGGAQTQYF,TGTGCCAGCAGCTTAATCTCAGGGGGCGCGCAGACCCAGTACTTC
TRBD1,TRBV29-1,NA,TRBJ1-2,CSVESGQGLAGYTF,TGCAGCGTTGAATCCGGACAGGGGCTCGCCGGCTACACCTTC